Listed here are 30 T cell receptor beta chains from one sample, sequenced in a study of blood T cell repertoires in COVID-19 (dated by TCRdb to between 2020 and 2021). Library preparation employed the immunoSEQ multiplex PCR assay. TCRdb took this table from immuneACCESS and kept in-frame rearrangements with V and J called. Such tables lack part of the clones; where checked against another copy, unresolved V genes explain under half of the gap, and the rest is unexplained. The sample includes 150,000 to 200,000 clones, with about four fifths observed a single time. Together, the top ten hold around 6.9% of the sample. The sequencing sample was made of peripheral blood. The receptor set was obtained from a man aged 55-75 years with acute or convalescent COVID-19.

V usage is TRBV12-3 or TRBV12-4 and J usage is TRBJ2-5; possible D gene TRBD2, 6 bases. The CDR3 totals 12 residues. Trimming stripped 7 bases from V and 7 bases from J, with 13 bases between. The CDR3 spells CASTSTGGTQYF. Written as DNA, the CDR3 is TGTGCCAGCACCTCAACCGGGGGGACCCAGTACTTC.

A few counts support this clone. This chain uses TRBV24-1 with TRBJ2-7; the match to TRBD1 covers 8 bases. The CDR3 has 12 amino acids. Unmatched junction bases numbered 1, after V lost 6 bases and J lost 4 bases. Germline loops: CDR1 KGHDR, CDR2 SFDVKD. The CDR3 region is CATSRQGYEQYF. The CDR3 coding sequence is TGTGCCACCAGTCGACAGGGGTACGAGCAGTACTTC.

The chain carries TRBV19 and TRBJ1-6; weak D call: TRBD1 (6 bases). This CDR3 is 12 amino acids long. Trimming left V 8 bases short and J 8 bases short, with 10 bases between. Germline values: CDR1 LNHDA, CDR2 SQIVND (reference sequence). The CDR3: CASSYRDSPLHF. For the CDR3, the DNA is TGTGCCAGTTCGTACAGGGATTCACCCCTCCACTTT.

V gene TRBV3-1 (or the pseudogene TRBV3-2) combines with J gene TRBJ2-4; maybe TRBD2 (7 bases). CDR3 length: 15 residues. Germline V gene sequence: CDR1 LGHDT, CDR2 YNNKEL (reference sequence). V shed 0 bases and J shed 9 bases, with 15 bases lying between them. In DNA, the CDR3 is TGTGCCAGCAGCCAAGATGGGGGGGCGCGGCCCATTCAGTACTTC. Translating it yields CASSQDGGARPIQYF.

V is TRBV6-5 and J is TRBJ1-2; possible D gene TRBD1, 5 bases. V lost 7 bases and J lost 5, with 11 bases in between. CDR3 length: 12 amino acids. Germline V gene sequence: CDR1 MNHEY, CDR2 SVGAGI. For the CDR3, the DNA is TGTGCCAGCAAGGAGGGGCCATATGGCTACACCTTC. Its protein is CASKEGPYGYTF.

The chain couples TRBV12-3 or TRBV12-4 to TRBJ1-1, with D unresolved. The CDR3 contains 13 residues. Deletions cut 2 bases from V and 7 bases from J, with 11 bases between. CDR3 in amino acids: CASSLREPLEAFF. The CDR3 DNA is TGTGCCAGCAGTTTACGGGAACCCCTTGAAGCTTTCTTT.

The count of this clone is one. The chain is built from TRBV6-2 or TRBV6-3 and TRBJ2-1; D uncertain. Germline CDR1 MNHEY, CDR2 SVGEGT. V shed 6 bases and J shed 6 bases, with 12 bases lying between them. The CDR3 has 13 residues. The CDR3 DNA follows: TGTGCCAGCAGCCCGTCGTTGTCCAATGAGCAGTTCTTC. It translates to CASSPSLSNEQFF.

V gene TRBV6-2 or TRBV6-3 combines with J gene TRBJ1-1; D not resolved. The length of the CDR3 is 15 residues. V shed 2 bases and J shed 2 bases, with 12 bases lying between them. CDR1 and CDR2 from the germline V gene are MNHEY and SVGEGT. The CDR3 sequence: CASSYHAPGNTEAFF. In DNA, the CDR3 is TGTGCCAGCAGTTACCATGCCCCGGGTAACACTGAAGCTTTCTTT.

This clone appeared once. CDR3 DNA sequence: TGTGCCAGCAGCTCCCTTGGAGGGGCCTATGGCTACACCTTC. Translation: CASSSLGGAYGYTF. The J gene is TRBJ1-2, the V gene TRBV5-4; the D gene is possibly TRBD1 (5 bases). The V end was cut by 3 bases, the J end by 4 bases, with 13 bases between. The CDR3 covers 14 residues. CDR1 SGHNT and CDR2 YYREEE come from the germline V gene (reference sequence).

There are a few counts of this clone. The rearrangement uses TRBV15 and TRBJ2-3; 8 nucleotides align to TRBD1. V lost 3 bases to trimming and J lost 4 bases; unmatched junction nucleotides: 6. CDR1 LNHNV and CDR2 YYDKDF come from the germline V gene (reference sequence). The CDR3 runs 15 residues. DNA of the CDR3: TGTGCCACCAGCAGCGATACAGGGGGACCAGATACGCAGTATTTT. Translated: CATSSDTGGPDTQYF. Looking up the rest from reference TRBV15 and TRBJ2-3 gives the full variable domain: DAMVIQNPRYQVTQFGKPVTLSCSQTLNHNVMYWYQQKSSQAPKLLFHYYDKDFNNEADTPDNFQSRRPNTSFCFLDIRSPGLGDTAMYLCATSSDTGGPDTQYFGPGTRLTVL.

The V call is TRBV7-9, the J call TRBJ1-1; D uncertain. The CDR3 covers 12 residues. V lost 5 bases and J lost 8, with 12 bases in between. Germline CDR1 is SEHNR and CDR2 is FQNEAQ (reference sequence). CDR3 DNA sequence: TGTGCCAGCAGCCAGCCTCTCAGGGAAGCTTTCTTT. Residues: CASSQPLREAFF.

The rearrangement uses TRBV2 and TRBJ2-7; 7 bases align to TRBD2. In germline, CDR1 is SNHLY, CDR2 FYNNEI. J lost 5 bases, V lost 7 bases, and 8 bases had no gene match. This CDR3 spans 13 amino acids. CDR3 nucleotide sequence: TGTGCCAGCAAACGCGGCGGGAGACACGAGCAGTACTTC. Residues: CASKRGGRHEQYF.

The genes are TRBV19 and TRBJ2-1; tentatively, D is TRBD1 (6 bases). CDR3 length: 14 residues. Germline values: CDR1 LNHDA, CDR2 SQIVND (reference sequence). Trimming removed 5 bases at V and 9 bases at J, with 17 bases between. The CDR3: CASSGTSPSGEQFF. The CDR3 nucleotides read TGTGCCAGTAGTGGGACATCCCCGTCGGGTGAGCAGTTCTTC.

The J gene is TRBJ1-5, the V gene TRBV2, with D perhaps matching TRBD1 (5 bases). CDR3 length equals 16 residues. V lost 5 bases and J 3 bases, leaving 17 bases between the germline ends. Germline-derived CDR1 and CDR2 are SNHLY and FYNNEI. In nucleotides, the CDR3 is TGTGCCAGCAGTTTTCGACGTACAGGCCCCAATCAGCCCCAGCATTTT. Translated, it gives CASSFRRTGPNQPQHF.

V and J are TRBV4-3 and TRBJ2-7, with TRBD1 matching 8 bases. CDR3 length equals 15 residues. Trimming at V came to 4 bases and at J to 2 bases, leaving 7 bases not matched to a gene. Germline V gives CDR1 LGHNA, CDR2 YSLEER. CDR3: CASSRRQGSPYEQYF. The CDR3, as DNA: TGCGCCAGCAGCCGACGACAGGGGAGCCCCTACGAGCAGTACTTC.

The chain has TRBV24-1 and TRBJ2-5; TRBD1 agrees at 9 bases. The trim removed 4 bases at V and 5 bases at J, leaving 7 bases unmatched. The CDR3 extends over 15 amino acids. Per germline, CDR1 KGHDR and CDR2 SFDVKD. The CDR3 region has the DNA TGTGCCACCAGTGACAATGGACAGGGGTTGGAGACCCAGTACTTC. The encoded protein is CATSDNGQGLETQYF.

About this clone: Other DNA sequences in the sample encode the same CDR3. The V and J genes are TRBV6-5 and TRBJ1-2, with 9 bases that match TRBD1. The CDR3 consists of 15 residues. Germline lookup yields CDR1 MNHEY and CDR2 SVGAGI. Germline trimming cut 0 bases from V and 2 bases from J; bases unmatched to any gene: 1. The CDR3 loop is CASSYSGTGNYGYTF. The CDR3 coding sequence is TGTGCCAGCAGTTACTCGGGGACAGGGAACTATGGCTACACCTTC.

J is TRBJ2-2 and V is TRBV18; no reliable D call. V was pared by 3 bases and J by 1 base, with 12 bases between. Germline assignment: CDR1 KGHSH and CDR2 LQKENI. The CDR3 has 16 amino acids. CDR3 nucleotide sequence: TGTGCCAGCTCACCCCTTTCCAGTGGGAACACCGGGGAGCTGTTTTTT. As protein: CASSPLSSGNTGELFF.

This clone was seen once. V and J are TRBV21-1 and TRBJ2-3; the table's D gene call, TRBD2, was not cross checked with the DNA. TRBV21-1 is described as a pseudogene. CDR3 length equals 15 residues. For the CDR3, the DNA is TGTGCCAGCAGCACGCCAGCGGCTAGCACAGATACGCAGTATTTT. Translated: CASSTPAASTDTQYF.

The V call is TRBV6-5, the J call TRBJ2-7, with 7 bases that match TRBD1. Per the germline V gene, CDR1 is MNHEY and CDR2 is SVGAGI. This CDR3 is 15 amino acids long. Trimming took 5 bases from V and 4 from J; bases not matched to a gene: 11. CDR3: CASSTDRANKYEQYF. In nucleotides, the CDR3 is TGTGCCAGCAGTACCGACAGGGCCAACAAATACGAGCAGTACTTC.

The chain has TRBV5-1 and TRBJ2-1; 8 positions match TRBD2. This CDR3 contains 12 residues. V trimming: 4 bases; J trimming: 13 bases; junction bases outside the gene matches: 7. Germline loops: CDR1 SGHRS, CDR2 YFSETQ. CDR3 residues: CASSPARTSQFF. CDR3 bases: TGCGCCAGCAGCCCCGCTCGGACTAGCCAGTTCTTC.

This rearrangement joins TRBV5-1 to TRBJ2-2; D perhaps matches TRBD1 (7 bases). The germline V and J ends were trimmed by 0 bases and 4 bases, with 10 bases remaining between them. The CDR3 loop spans 15 amino acids. Germline V gene lookup returns CDR1 SGHRS and CDR2 YFSETQ. CDR3: CASSLGQGGTGELFF. The CDR3 nucleotides read TGCGCCAGCAGCTTGGGGCAGGGGGGCACCGGGGAGCTGTTTTTT.

The chain has TRBV5-4 and TRBJ2-1, with no clear D. Germline values: CDR1 SGHNT, CDR2 YYREEE (reference sequence). The CDR3 covers 19 residues. V lost 2 bases, J lost 1 base, and 22 bases lay in between. Here the CDR3 reads CASSFLYIAPPTSYNEQFF. The CDR3 bases are TGTGCCAGCAGCTTTCTTTATATCGCGCCTCCAACTTCCTACAATGAGCAGTTCTTC.

The rearrangement joins TRBV12-3 or TRBV12-4 to TRBJ1-5; D is uncertain. Trimming left V 5 bases short and J 2 bases short, with 7 bases between. CDR3 length equals 13 residues. The chain's CDR3 is CASSPGGNQPQHF. CDR3 in DNA: TGTGCCAGCAGTCCCGGGGGCAATCAGCCCCAGCATTTT.

The chain recombines TRBV10-2 with TRBJ2-7; D is unclear. Germline values: CDR1 WSHSY, CDR2 SAAADI. The CDR3 contains 12 residues. V was shortened by 8 bases and J by 0 bases, with 8 bases between the two germline ends. The DNA for the CDR3 is TGCGCCAGCGAAGACATCTCCTACGAGCAGTACTTC. This translates into CASEDISYEQYF.

The rearrangement joins TRBV14 to TRBJ1-6, with D possibly matching TRBD1 (5 bases). V lost 4 bases and J 5 bases, leaving 12 bases between the germline ends. The CDR3 has 15 residues. Germline CDR1 SGHDN, CDR2 FVKESK. CDR3 bases: TGTGCCAGCAGCCGGGGCACAGGAAATAATTCACCCCTCCACTTT. The encoded protein is CASSRGTGNNSPLHF.

The chain links TRBV5-1 to TRBJ2-3; TRBD2 aligns across 8 bases. Germline-derived CDR1 and CDR2 are SGHRS and YFSETQ. V shed 7 bases and J 2 bases; nucleotides not matched to a gene: 9. The CDR3 spans 15 residues. CDR3 sequence (DNA): TGCGCCAGCGCTACGACTAGCGAAGACACAGATACGCAGTATTTT. This gives the protein CASATTSEDTDTQYF.

The chain uses TRBV5-6 and TRBJ2-1; 7 positions match TRBD1. Germline V gene lookup returns CDR1 SGHDT and CDR2 YYEEEE. There are 16 residues in the CDR3. Germline trimming cut 4 bases from V and 1 base from J; bases unmatched to any gene: 8. CDR3 in DNA: TGTGCCAGCAGCCGAAACAGGGGCAATTCCTACAATGAGCAGTTCTTC. It specifies CASSRNRGNSYNEQFF.

This clone was picked up one time. The gene calls are TRBV3-1 (or the pseudogene TRBV3-2) and TRBJ1-5; a weak D match, TRBD1 (6 bases). V lost 6 bases and J 6 bases, leaving 15 bases between the germline ends. Germline CDR1 is LGHDT and CDR2 is YNNKEL (reference sequence). This CDR3 is 14 amino acids long. CDR3 region: CASRSGTLGQPQHF. CDR3 DNA: TGTGCCAGCAGATCCGGGACACTCGGTCAGCCCCAGCATTTT.

In this sample, this clone turned up a few times. The chain combines TRBV28 with TRBJ2-5; perhaps TRBD2 as D (6 bases). The CDR3 is 13 amino acids. Germline CDR1 reads MDHEN; CDR2 reads SYDVKM. The V end was cut by 10 bases, the J end by 4 bases, with 16 bases between. The CDR3 nucleotides are TGTGCCACCCTAGGGAGGAGTCGAGAGACCCAGTACTTC. Translated, it gives CATLGRSRETQYF.